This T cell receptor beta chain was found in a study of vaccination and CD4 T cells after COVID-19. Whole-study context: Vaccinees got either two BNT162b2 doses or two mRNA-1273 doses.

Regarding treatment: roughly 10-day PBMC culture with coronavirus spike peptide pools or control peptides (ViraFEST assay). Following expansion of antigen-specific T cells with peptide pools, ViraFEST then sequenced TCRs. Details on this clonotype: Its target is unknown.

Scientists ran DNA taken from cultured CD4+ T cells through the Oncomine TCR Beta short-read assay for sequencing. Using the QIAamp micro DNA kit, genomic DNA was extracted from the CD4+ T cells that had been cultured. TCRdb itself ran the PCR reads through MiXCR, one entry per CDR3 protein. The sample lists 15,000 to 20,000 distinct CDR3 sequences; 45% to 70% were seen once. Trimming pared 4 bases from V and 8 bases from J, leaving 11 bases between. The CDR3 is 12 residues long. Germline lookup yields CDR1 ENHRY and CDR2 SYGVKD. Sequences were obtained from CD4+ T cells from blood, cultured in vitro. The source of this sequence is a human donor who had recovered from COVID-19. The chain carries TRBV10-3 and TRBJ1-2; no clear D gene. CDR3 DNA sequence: TGTGCCATCAGTGGACACCCGAGGGGCTACACCTTC. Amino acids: CAISGHPRGYTF.